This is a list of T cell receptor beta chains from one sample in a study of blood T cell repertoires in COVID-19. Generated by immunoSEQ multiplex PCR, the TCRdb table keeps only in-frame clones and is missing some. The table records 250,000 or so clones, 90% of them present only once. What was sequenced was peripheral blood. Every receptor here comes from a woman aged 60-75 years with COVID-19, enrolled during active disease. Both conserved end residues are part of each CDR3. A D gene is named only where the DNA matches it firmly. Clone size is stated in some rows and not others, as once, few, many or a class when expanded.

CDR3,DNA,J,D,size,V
CAISEYTDPAFF,TGTGCCATCAGTGAGTACACAGATCCGGCTTTCTTT,TRBJ1-1,-,few,TRBV10-3
CASSGEGQIYEPQHF,TGTGCCAGCAGCGGGGAGGGGCAGATATATGAGCCCCAGCATTTT,TRBJ1-5,-,few,TRBV6-5
CASSGRSGTSGGASLGEQFF,TGTGCCAGTAGTGGAAGATCCGGGACTAGCGGGGGGGCCTCCTTAGGGGAGCAGTTCTTC,TRBJ2-1,TRBD2,-,TRBV19
CASSPGVGAEAFF,TGTGCCAGCAGCCCCGGCGTCGGAGCTGAAGCTTTCTTT,TRBJ1-1,-,-,TRBV9
CASSHADRGHRYNSPLHF,TGTGCCAGCAGCCATGCTGACAGGGGGCATCGTTATAATTCACCCCTCCACTTT,TRBJ1-6,TRBD1,-,TRBV3-1/TRBV3-2
CASSLVSGWDEKLFF,TGTGCCAGCAGCTTAGTATCGGGGTGGGATGAAAAACTGTTTTTT,TRBJ1-4,-,-,TRBV7-2
CASSLGGPGGGQPQHF,TGTGCCAGCAGCTTAGGTGGGCCAGGGGGCGGACAGCCCCAGCATTTT,TRBJ1-5,TRBD1,-,TRBV7-2
CASSEAFRHAKNIQYF,TGTGCCAGCAGTGAAGCTTTCAGACACGCCAAAAACATTCAGTACTTC,TRBJ2-4,-,-,TRBV6-1
CASSSQGVTEAFF,TGTGCCAGCAGCTCCCAGGGGGTTACTGAAGCTTTCTTT,TRBJ1-1,TRBD1,-,TRBV5-6
CASRSGDYSNQPQHF,TGTGCCAGCCGCTCGGGGGATTATAGCAATCAGCCCCAGCATTTT,TRBJ1-5,-,-,TRBV2
CASSAGQNYEQYF,TGTGCCAGCTCTGCGGGACAGAACTACGAGCAGTACTTC,TRBJ2-7,-,-,TRBV9
CASSYSILAGEETQYF,TGTGCCAGCAGTTACTCGATTTTAGCGGGGGAGGAGACCCAGTACTTC,TRBJ2-5,TRBD2,-,TRBV6-2/TRBV6-3
CASYRAKYQETQYF,TGTGCCAGCTACAGGGCAAAGTACCAAGAGACCCAGTACTTC,TRBJ2-5,-,-,TRBV2
CASSFDGLATFGQETQYF,TGCGCCAGCAGCTTTGACGGACTAGCTACTTTTGGCCAAGAGACCCAGTACTTC,TRBJ2-5,TRBD2,-,TRBV5-1
CASSYSWQSNYGYTF,TGTGCCAGCAGTTACTCGTGGCAAAGTAACTATGGCTACACCTTC,TRBJ1-2,-,once,TRBV6-5
CASTRQDYGYTF,TGTGCCAGCACCCGACAGGACTATGGCTACACCTTC,TRBJ1-2,-,-,TRBV7-9
CASRPTVVNTEAFF,TGTGCCAGCAGGCCGACAGTCGTGAACACTGAAGCTTTCTTT,TRBJ1-1,-,-,TRBV2
CAISEGTGGSGTEAFF,TGTGCCATCAGTGAGGGGACAGGGGGATCGGGGACTGAAGCTTTCTTT,TRBJ1-1,TRBD1,-,TRBV10-3
CASSRGDRGGYTF,TGTGCCAGCAGCCGAGGGGACAGAGGTGGCTACACCTTC,TRBJ1-2,TRBD1,-,TRBV3-1/TRBV3-2
CASSPWTDGYEQYF,TGTGCCAGCAGCCCGTGGACAGATGGCTACGAGCAGTACTTC,TRBJ2-7,-,-,TRBV5-4
CATSRDLGLETQYF,TGTGCCACCAGCAGAGACCTCGGTCTGGAGACCCAGTACTTC,TRBJ2-5,-,-,TRBV15
CASSQFDGPRLDGYTF,TGTGCCAGCAGCCAATTTGACGGCCCTAGATTAGACGGCTACACCTTC,TRBJ1-2,-,once,TRBV3-1/TRBV3-2
CASSRQGRTQETQYF,TGTGCCAGCTCACGACAGGGACGGACGCAAGAGACCCAGTACTTC,TRBJ2-5,TRBD1,-,TRBV18
CSVAFRPQETQYF,TGCAGCGTTGCGTTCAGGCCTCAGGAGACCCAGTACTTC,TRBJ2-5,-,-,TRBV29-1
CASSLVRGRGYTF,TGCGCCAGCAGCTTGGTCAGGGGGCGCGGCTACACCTTC,TRBJ1-2,TRBD1,-,TRBV5-1
CASSVEEGFGYTF,TGTGCCAGCAGCGTAGAGGAGGGGTTTGGCTACACCTTC,TRBJ1-2,-,-,TRBV9
CASSLTATNEKLFF,TGCGCCAGCAGCCTGACTGCAACTAATGAAAAACTGTTTTTT,TRBJ1-4,-,-,TRBV5-1
CASSVVTGRNTDTQYF,TGTGCCAGCAGCGTAGTAACGGGGAGGAACACAGATACGCAGTATTTT,TRBJ2-3,-,-,TRBV9
CASSVGVSNTEAFF,TGTGCCAGCAGCGTAGGAGTTTCCAACACTGAAGCTTTCTTT,TRBJ1-1,-,once,TRBV9
CASDGGAHTGELFF,TGTGCCAGCGACGGGGGGGCCCACACCGGGGAGCTGTTTTTT,TRBJ2-2,TRBD2,once,TRBV9
CASSHSNQPQHF,TGTGCCAGCAGTCATAGCAATCAGCCCCAGCATTTT,TRBJ1-5,-,-,TRBV6-2/TRBV6-3
CSASKAGGSTDTQYF,TGCAGTGCTAGTAAAGCGGGGGGTAGCACAGATACGCAGTATTTT,TRBJ2-3,TRBD2,-,TRBV20-1
CATQSTGGDGYTF,TGTGCCACCCAATCGACAGGGGGCGATGGCTACACCTTC,TRBJ1-2,TRBD1,-,TRBV2
CASSQPGLPNSALHF,TGTGCCAGCAGCCAACCGGGACTTCCTAATTCAGCCCTCCACTTT,TRBJ1-6,-,-,TRBV3-1/TRBV3-2
CASSHVGTGDQGYTF,TGCGCCAGCAGCCACGTAGGGACAGGGGATCAGGGCTACACCTTC,TRBJ1-2,TRBD1,-,TRBV4-1
CASSQWDRDYNEQFF,TGTGCCAGCAGCCAGTGGGACAGGGACTACAATGAGCAGTTCTTC,TRBJ2-1,TRBD1,-,TRBV3-1/TRBV3-2
CASSQRGSLYNEQFF,TGTGCCAGCAGCCAACGGGGTTCTCTCTACAATGAGCAGTTCTTC,TRBJ2-1,-,-,TRBV4-2
CASSLSGGGIEKLFF,TGTGCCAGCAGCCTTAGCGGGGGAGGTATTGAAAAACTGTTTTTT,TRBJ1-4,-,-,TRBV7-9
CASSQEAGGGETQYF,TGCGCCAGCAGCCAAGAGGCGGGGGGTGGAGAGACCCAGTACTTC,TRBJ2-5,TRBD2,-,TRBV4-3
CASSQEGQSKTHGYTF,TGCGCCAGCAGCCAAGAAGGACAGTCCAAGACGCATGGCTACACCTTC,TRBJ1-2,-,-,TRBV4-1
CASSRDRANYGYTF,TGTGCCAGCAGCCGGGACAGGGCTAACTATGGCTACACCTTC,TRBJ1-2,TRBD1,-,TRBV9
CASSPRLNRQGINGYTF,TGTGCCAGCAGCCCCCGACTTAATCGACAGGGGATTAATGGCTACACCTTC,TRBJ1-2,TRBD1,-,TRBV7-2
CASSFFRDSSEQYF,TGTGCCAGCAGCTTTTTCCGGGACAGTAGCGAGCAGTACTTC,TRBJ2-7,TRBD1,-,TRBV5-4
CASSRDSRTEAFF,TGTGCCAGCAGCCGGGACTCGCGAACTGAAGCTTTCTTT,TRBJ1-1,-,-,TRBV3-1/TRBV3-2